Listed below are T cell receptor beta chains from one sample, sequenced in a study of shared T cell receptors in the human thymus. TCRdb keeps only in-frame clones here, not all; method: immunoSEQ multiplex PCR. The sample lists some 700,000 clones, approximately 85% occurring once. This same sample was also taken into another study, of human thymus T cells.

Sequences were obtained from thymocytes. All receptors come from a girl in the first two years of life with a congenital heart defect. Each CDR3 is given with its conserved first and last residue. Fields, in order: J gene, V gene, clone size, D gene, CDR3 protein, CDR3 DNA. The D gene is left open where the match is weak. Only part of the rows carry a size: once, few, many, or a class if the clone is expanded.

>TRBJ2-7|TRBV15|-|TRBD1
CATSTQFGWDRGYEQYF
TGTGCCACCAGCACTCAGTTTGGTTGGGACAGGGGCTACGAGCAGTACTTC
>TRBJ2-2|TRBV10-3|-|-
CAVPGPGAGELFF
TGTGCCGTCCCCGGCCCAGGGGCAGGGGAGCTGTTTTTT
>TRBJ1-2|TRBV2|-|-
CASEGTGYGYTF
TGTGCCAGCGAGGGCACAGGGTATGGCTACACCTTC
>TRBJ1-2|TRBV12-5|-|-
CASGKGYYGYTF
TGTGCTAGTGGGAAGGGGTACTATGGCTACACCTTC
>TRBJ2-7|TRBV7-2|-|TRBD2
CASSSGLAGVEQYF
TGTGCCAGCAGCTCGGGACTAGCGGGGGTTGAGCAGTACTTC
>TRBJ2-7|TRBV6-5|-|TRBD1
CASSPRDRGHGEQYF
TGTGCCAGCAGTCCCCGGGACAGGGGACACGGCGAGCAGTACTTC
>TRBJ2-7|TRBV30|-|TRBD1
CAWSPGTGGEQYF
TGTGCCTGGAGCCCCGGGACAGGGGGCGAGCAGTACTTC
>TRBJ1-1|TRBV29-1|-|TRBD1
CSGAGGLNTEAFF
TGCAGCGGCGCAGGGGGTTTGAACACTGAAGCTTTCTTT
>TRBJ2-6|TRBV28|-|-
CASSLSGTRVSGANVLTF
TGTGCCAGCAGTTTGAGTGGCACTCGGGTCTCTGGGGCCAACGTCCTGACTTTC
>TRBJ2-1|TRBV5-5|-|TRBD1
CASSLLDRGRMDTDEQFF
TGTGCCAGCAGCTTGTTGGACAGGGGGCGGATGGACACAGATGAGCAGTTCTTC
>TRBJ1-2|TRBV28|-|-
CASSLEDPLHYGYTF
TGTGCCAGCAGTTTAGAGGATCCATTACACTATGGCTACACCTTC
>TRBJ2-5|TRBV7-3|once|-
CASSFRGGIQETQYF
TGTGCCAGCAGCTTTAGGGGGGGTATCCAAGAGACCCAGTACTTC
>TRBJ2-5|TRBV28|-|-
CASSLKPVEVFTETQYF
TGTGCCAGCAGTTTAAAGCCCGTGGAGGTTTTTACGGAGACCCAGTACTTC
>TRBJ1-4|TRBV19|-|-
CASTPHHREKLFF
TGTGCCAGTACCCCTCACCACAGAGAAAAACTGTTTTTT
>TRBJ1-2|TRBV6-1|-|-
CASIWAGNYGYTF
TGTGCCAGCATTTGGGCAGGGAACTATGGCTACACCTTC